Below, 29 T cell receptor beta chains from the same sample are listed, as sequenced in a study of beta chain features in type 1 diabetes. Their antigens are not known. Study-wide results and caveats: Type 1 diabetes patients had TCRB CDR3s that were shorter (moderately but significantly so) in all four CD4+ subsets.

Since all of the isolated RNA was reverse transcribed, expressed TCRB transcripts were what got sequenced. Sequencing was performed with immunoSEQ multiplex PCR; in TCRdb, only in-frame clones are kept and a portion is missing. The sample records roughly 400,000 clones, 9.5% to 10% being singletons. Sequencing was done on a sample of central memory CD4+ T cells from blood. The source is a man aged 25-45 years with type 1 diabetes.

This chain uses TRBV9 with TRBJ2-1; D is perhaps TRBD2 (7 bases). This CDR3 comprises 15 residues. Germline V gives CDR1 SGDLS, CDR2 YYNGEE. V lost 2 bases, J lost 7 bases, and 16 bases lay in between. For the CDR3, the DNA is TGTGCCAGCAGCGTCCTGGGAGGGGGGTTGAATGAGCAGTTCTTC. Translating it yields CASSVLGGGLNEQFF.

There are many counts of this clone. The chain joins TRBV6-1 to TRBJ1-4; D unresolved. Germline V gene lookup returns CDR1 MNHNS and CDR2 SASEGT. The CDR3 extends over 13 amino acids. Trimming removed 4 bases from V and 8 bases from J, with 11 bases in between. The CDR3, as DNA: TGTGCCAGCAGTGGCGGACCTCAAGAAAAACTGTTTTTT. Residues: CASSGGPQEKLFF.

This clone was picked up a small number of times. Here the CDR3 DNA reads TGTGCCAGCAGCTTAGGCAACGTTCCTGAGAGGGGCTACACCTTC. It yields the protein CASSLGNVPERGYTF. J is TRBJ1-2 and V is TRBV7-9; D is undetermined. The V gene's germline CDR1 is SEHNR and CDR2 FQNEAQ (reference sequence). CDR3 length: 15 amino acids. Trimming pared 1 base from V and 8 bases from J, leaving 17 bases between.

There are a few counts of this clone. The chain combines TRBV5-1 with TRBJ2-5; D assignment may be TRBD1 or TRBD2 (5 bases each). The last part of the DNA fits TRBJ2-7 better; the J call may be wrong. Germline CDR1 SGHRS, CDR2 YFSETQ. This CDR3 spans 15 amino acids. The DNA for the CDR3 is TGCGCCAGCAGCTTGCAGGCAGGGACCACCTACGAGCAGTACTTC. As protein: CASSLQAGTTYEQYF.

V is TRBV7-9 and J is TRBJ1-1; D is undetermined. Between the trimmed V and J ends, which lost 0 bases and 8 bases, there was a span of 10 bases. CDR1 and CDR2 (germline): SEHNR, FQNEAQ (reference sequence). The CDR3 contains 13 residues. Here the CDR3 reads CASSLAPREEAFF. Written as DNA, the CDR3 is TGTGCCAGCAGCTTAGCGCCGCGAGAGGAAGCTTTCTTT.

The rearrangement joins TRBV5-1 to TRBJ2-1, with 13 bases identical to TRBD2. CDR1 and CDR2 (germline): SGHRS, YFSETQ. The CDR3 consists of 18 residues. The V and J ends lost 2 bases and 1 base, in that order; junction bases with no gene match: 6. The CDR3 DNA is TGCGCCAGCAGCTTAGGGACTAGCGGGATTCTGTCCTACAATGAGCAGTTCTTC. This translates into CASSLGTSGILSYNEQFF.

This chain uses TRBV7-2 with TRBJ2-7; D call uncertain. Trimming cost V 6 bases and J 0 bases, with 9 bases left between them. CDR1 and CDR2 from the germline V gene are SGHTA and FQGNSA. The CDR3 runs to 13 residues. The CDR3 region has the DNA TGTGCCAGCAGATCTTCGAGCTCCTACGAGCAGTACTTC. Amino acids: CASRSSSSYEQYF.

This clone was recorded many times. J is TRBJ2-7 and V is TRBV7-9; no clear D. The CDR3 is 11 residues long. The germline gives CDR1 SEHNR, CDR2 FQNEAQ (reference sequence). V lost 6 bases and J 12 bases, leaving 15 bases between the germline ends. CDR3 sequence reads: CASRVDGNPYF. The DNA of the CDR3 is TGTGCCAGCAGGGTGGACGGTAATCCGTACTTC.

This clone was found a few times. The chain joins TRBV6-5 to TRBJ2-5; TRBD2 might be the D (6 bases). Trimming cost V 3 bases and J 3 bases, with 8 bases left between them. CDR1 is MNHEY, CDR2 SVGAGI, per germline. The CDR3 totals 13 residues. The CDR3 region has the DNA TGTGCCAGCAGTTATTGGAGGGAAGAGACCCAGTACTTC. Its translation: CASSYWREETQYF.

This clone was recorded at least ten times. The chain joins TRBV7-9 to TRBJ1-1; 8 bases agree with TRBD1. With V trimmed by 4 bases and J by 5 bases, 12 bases remained unmatched. The CDR3 length is 16 residues. Germline CDR1 SEHNR, CDR2 FQNEAQ (reference sequence). The CDR3 coding sequence is TGTGCCAGCAGCTCTTTCCGCGGACAGGGAGGGACTGAAGCTTTCTTT. Translated: CASSSFRGQGGTEAFF.

The CDR3 DNA is TGCGCCAGCAGCCCGGGGCAGGGGAGCTCCTACAATGAGCAGTTCTTC. Translated: CASSPGQGSSYNEQFF. J is TRBJ2-1 and V is TRBV5-1; D perhaps matches TRBD1 (6 bases). The V and J ends lost 4 bases and 0 bases respectively, with 14 bases between them. Germline loops: CDR1 SGHRS, CDR2 YFSETQ. The CDR3 totals 16 residues.

This clone turned up a few times. The chain recombines TRBV7-2 with TRBJ2-3; 8 bases line up with TRBD1. The CDR3 contains 15 residues. Germline V gene sequence: CDR1 SGHTA, CDR2 FQGNSA. V shed 5 bases, J shed 2 bases, and the junction held 6 bases outside the gene matches. The CDR3 nucleotides read TGTGCCAGCAGCCTACGGACAGGGATCACAGATACGCAGTATTTT. Residues: CASSLRTGITDTQYF.

The CDR3 is CASSPGASGMETQYF. The CDR3 region has the DNA TGTGCCAGCAGCCCTGGGGCTAGCGGGATGGAGACCCAGTACTTC. The V and J genes are TRBV7-2 and TRBJ2-5, with TRBD2 matching over 9 bases. Germline-derived CDR1 and CDR2 are SGHTA and FQGNSA. J gave up 5 bases and V 5 bases, and 9 bases lay outside the gene matches. This CDR3 is built from 15 residues.

The chain links TRBV2 to TRBJ2-1, with TRBD1 identical over 7 bases. The V gene's germline CDR1 is SNHLY and CDR2 FYNNEI. The CDR3 spans 12 residues. The V gene end was trimmed by 5 bases and the J gene end by 9 bases; junction bases not matched to a gene: 4. The CDR3 protein is CASSPTGVEQFF. The CDR3 DNA sequence: TGTGCCAGCAGTCCAACAGGGGTTGAGCAGTTCTTC.

Remarks on this clone: Other DNA sequences in the sample encode the same CDR3. V usage is TRBV28 and J usage is TRBJ2-7; 10 bases agree with TRBD2. The junction had 5 bases not matched to a gene; V was cut back by 8 bases and J by 4 bases. CDR1 and CDR2 (germline): MDHEN, SYDVKM. The CDR3 sequence is 13 residues long. Written as DNA, the CDR3 is TGTGCCAGCTCCGGTAGCGGGGGGTACGAGCAGTACTTC. This sequence encodes CASSGSGGYEQYF.

This sequence joins TRBV7-8 and TRBJ2-1; D is perhaps TRBD1 or TRBD2 (5 bases each). Germline values: CDR1 SGHVS, CDR2 FQNEAQ. The CDR3 contains 18 residues. V lost 4 bases and J 3 bases, leaving 22 bases between the germline ends. CDR3 protein: CASSWDPGNSFDYNEQFF. In DNA form, the CDR3 reads TGTGCCAGCAGCTGGGACCCGGGTAACAGCTTTGACTACAATGAGCAGTTCTTC.

CDR3 sequence: CASSRGTANEQFF. CDR3 coding DNA: TGTGCCAGCAGCCGCGGGACGGCGAATGAGCAGTTCTTC. The chain is built from TRBV5-4 and TRBJ2-1; possibly TRBD2 for D (6 bases). The CDR3 runs to 13 residues. Looked up from germline, CDR1 is SGHNT and CDR2 is YYREEE (reference sequence). Trimming removed 4 bases from V and 7 bases from J, with 12 bases in between.

This clone was counted a few times. This chain uses TRBV28 with TRBJ2-3; D unclear. The germline CDR1 and CDR2 sequences are MDHEN and SYDVKM. V lost 3 bases to trimming and J lost 1 base, with 5 bases between them. The CDR3 extends over 13 amino acids. CDR3 loop: CASSFIGTDTQYF. CDR3 sequence (DNA): TGTGCCAGCAGTTTTATCGGCACAGATACGCAGTATTTT.

This clone occurred a few times. The genes are TRBV6-1 and TRBJ1-5; TRBD1 is a possible D gene (6 bases). Germline V lookup: CDR1 MNHNS, CDR2 SASEGT. The CDR3 sequence is 18 residues long. With 3 bases removed from V and 2 bases from J, the gap between germline ends came to 20 bases. CDR3 loop: CASSERQIPGAGNQPQHF. The CDR3 DNA sequence: TGTGCCAGCAGTGAGCGACAAATCCCAGGGGCAGGCAATCAGCCCCAGCATTTT.

This clone was counted many times. This chain uses TRBV29-1 with TRBJ2-4; D perhaps matches TRBD2 (6 bases). Germline CDR1 SQVTM, CDR2 ANQGSEA. The CDR3 is made up of 12 amino acids. Trimming pared 2 bases from V and 7 bases from J, leaving 9 bases between. The CDR3 DNA reads TGCAGCGTTGAAATAGGGAGGAACATTCAGTACTTC. It yields the protein CSVEIGRNIQYF.

The rearrangement uses TRBV5-1 and TRBJ2-2, with 10 bases matching TRBD2. V gave up 0 bases and J gave up 2 bases; unmatched junction bases: 1. The CDR3 is 16 residues long. Germline CDR1 reads SGHRS; CDR2 reads YFSETQ. CDR3 amino acids: CASSLASGSNTGELFF. The CDR3 nucleotides are TGCGCCAGCAGCTTGGCTAGCGGGAGCAACACCGGGGAGCTGTTTTTT.

In nucleotides, the CDR3 is TGTGCCAGCTCACCTGAGGGAGGGGGCTACACCTTC. Amino acid sequence: CASSPEGGGYTF. The rearrangement links TRBV18 to TRBJ1-2; D uncertain. Per germline, CDR1 KGHSH and CDR2 LQKENI. Trimming cost V 3 bases and J 8 bases, with 10 bases left between them. CDR3 length: 12 residues.

The sample holds a few counts of this clone. The chain links TRBV7-2 to TRBJ2-2; maybe TRBD2 (6 bases). The CDR3 loop spans 15 amino acids. The V end was cut by 5 bases, the J end by 2 bases, with 12 bases between. CDR1 is SGHTA, CDR2 FQGNSA, per germline. CDR3 sequence reads: CASSTAGLNTGELFF. The CDR3 nucleotides read TGTGCCAGCAGCACAGCGGGTCTTAACACCGGGGAGCTGTTTTTT. Based on the CDR3 plus reference TRBV7-2 and TRBJ2-2, the full variable domain is GAGVSQSPSNKVTEKGKDVELRCDPISGHTALYWYRQSLGQGLEFLIYFQGNSAPDKSGLPSDRFSAERTGGSVSTLTIQRTQQEDSAVYLCASSTAGLNTGELFFGEGSRLTVL.

This clone has a count of ten or more. The CDR3 DNA reads as TGTGCCATCAGTGAGGGCAGCGAAATACAGAACATTCAGTACTTC. This sequence encodes CAISEGSEIQNIQYF. The chain employs TRBV10-3 and TRBJ2-4, with D unclear. V was cut by 2 bases and J by 7 bases, with 15 bases left in between. In germline, CDR1 is ENHRY, CDR2 SYGVKD. The CDR3 covers 15 residues.

The J gene is TRBJ2-1, the V gene TRBV7-2, with 15 positions matching TRBD2. V lost 5 bases to trimming and J lost 9 bases; unmatched junction nucleotides: 5. The germline V gene encodes CDR1 SGHTA and CDR2 FQGNSA. This CDR3 contains 15 residues. CDR3 in amino acids: CASSPRTSGRGEQFF. The CDR3 coding sequence is TGTGCCAGCAGCCCGCGGACTAGCGGGAGGGGTGAGCAGTTCTTC.

The gene calls are TRBV7-9 and TRBJ2-7, with TRBD2 matching 7 bases. Looked up from germline, CDR1 is SEHNR and CDR2 is FQNEAQ (reference sequence). The V gene end was trimmed by 2 bases and the J gene end by 2 bases; junction bases not matched to a gene: 6. The CDR3 totals 15 residues. CDR3: CASSLKIAGAYEQYF. The CDR3 DNA reads as TGTGCCAGCAGCTTAAAGATTGCGGGAGCCTACGAGCAGTACTTC.

V is TRBV4-2 and J is TRBJ2-1; 8 bases match TRBD2. Germline trimming cut 4 bases from V and 0 bases from J; bases unmatched to any gene: 2. The germline V gene has CDR1 LGHNA and CDR2 YNFKEQ. This CDR3 is 15 amino acids long. The CDR3 here is CASSPTSDSYNEQFF. CDR3 coding DNA: TGTGCCAGCAGCCCGACTAGCGACTCCTACAATGAGCAGTTCTTC.

This clone was recorded a few times. V gene TRBV29-1 combines with J gene TRBJ1-3; D is uncertain. Per the germline V gene, CDR1 is SQVTM and CDR2 is ANQGSEA. With 6 bases removed from V and 0 bases from J, the gap between germline ends came to 9 bases. The CDR3 sequence is 13 residues long. In DNA form, the CDR3 reads TGCAGCGTACTGACAAGCTCTGGAAACACCATATATTTT. Its protein product is CSVLTSSGNTIYF.

This clone has more than one count but fewer than ten. The CDR3 coding sequence is TGTGCCAGCAGCGGAACTAGCGGGAGCAGTGATACGCAGTATTTT. Encoded protein: CASSGTSGSSDTQYF. V usage is TRBV9 and J usage is TRBJ2-3; 11 positions match TRBD2. The germline gives CDR1 SGDLS, CDR2 YYNGEE. There are 15 residues in the CDR3. V lost 3 bases and J lost 6; bases outside the gene matches: 6.